What follows describes a single T cell receptor (beta chain). This record comes from a study of OX40 agonist ivuxolimab in advanced cancers. The CDR3 runs 15 residues. From germline, CDR1 is KGHSH and CDR2 LQKENI. Trimming at V came to 3 bases and at J to 7 bases, leaving 7 bases not matched to a gene. Sequencing was performed with immunoSEQ multiplex PCR; in TCRdb, only in-frame clones are kept and a portion is missing. The profile shows around 70,000 clones, roughly 87% of them singletons. The chain recombines TRBV18 with TRBJ1-5; 9 bases agree with TRBD1. The receptor comes from an adult with an advanced solid tumor such as melanoma, head and neck, liver or kidney cancer. Sequencing was performed on CD4+ or CD8+ T cells sorted from blood, taken in a trial of the OX40 agonist ivuxolimab. The CDR3 here is CASSPSRDRAQPQHF. The CDR3 bases are TGTGCCAGCTCACCTTCTAGGGACAGGGCCCAGCCCCAGCATTTT. The full variable domain, its missing parts supplied by reference TRBV18 and TRBJ1-5, is NAGVMQNPRHLVRRRGQEARLRCSPMKGHSHVYWYRQLPEEGLKFMVYLQKENIIDESGMPKERFSAEFPKEGPSILRIQQVVRGDSAAYFCASSPSRDRAQPQHFGDGTRLSIL.